Listed below are T cell receptor beta chains from one sample, sequenced in a study of blood T cell repertoires in COVID-19. Sequenced by immunoSEQ multiplex PCR; TCRdb stores in-frame clones only, minus some. The sample comprises about 160,000 clones, approximately 88% of which are singletons, and 11% to 15% rests with the top ten. The sample taken for sequencing was peripheral blood. These receptor sequences come from a man aged 18 to 29 with active or convalescent COVID-19. CDR3s include the opening cysteine and the closing phenylalanine or tryptophan. D genes are given only for firm matches. Expanded clones get a size class; other rows say once, few or many, or leave the size out.

D gene,J gene,clone size,V gene,CDR3 DNA,CDR3 protein
-,TRBJ2-1,-,TRBV3-1/TRBV3-2,TGTGCCAGCAAGGATAGCGGCCGGGGATCCTACAATGAGCAGTTCTTC,CASKDSGRGSYNEQFF
-,TRBJ1-3,-,TRBV7-9,TGTGCCAGCAGCTTAGGAACAGAAGGAAACACCATATATTTT,CASSLGTEGNTIYF
TRBD1,TRBJ1-2,-,TRBV6-5,TGTGCCAGCAGTTCCTTGGGACAGGGGAGGAACGGCTACACCTTC,CASSSLGQGRNGYTF
TRBD2,TRBJ2-2,few,TRBV2,TGTGCCAGCAAGGCGGGGGGGCTGAACACCGGGGAGCTGTTTTTT,CASKAGGLNTGELFF
-,TRBJ2-3,-,TRBV4-2,TGTGCCAGCAGCCAAGGGGGGCGGGCTAGCACAGATACGCAGTATTTT,CASSQGGRASTDTQYF
TRBD2,TRBJ2-4,-,TRBV5-6,TGTGCCAGCAGCTTTAGACTAGCCGCCCAGTACTTC,CASSFRLAAQYF
TRBD1,TRBJ2-3,-,TRBV4-2,TGTGCCAGCAGCTTTCCACCGGGACAGGGTAGCACAGATACGCAGTATTTT,CASSFPPGQGSTDTQYF
TRBD1,TRBJ2-3,few,TRBV5-4,TGTGCCAGCAGCGTATCCGGACAGGGGGTGGCAGATACGCAGTATTTT,CASSVSGQGVADTQYF
TRBD2,TRBJ2-1,-,TRBV7-3,TGTGCCAGCAGCTTAGGGACTAGCGGGAGTCCCTACAATGAGCAGTTCTTC,CASSLGTSGSPYNEQFF
TRBD2,TRBJ2-7,-,TRBV13,TGTGCCAGCAGCCTCAGTACAGCGGGGGGCCTCTACGAGCAGTACTTC,CASSLSTAGGLYEQYF
-,TRBJ1-1,-,TRBV9,TGTGCCAGCAGCGTAGGGCCGGGGGACACTGAAGCTTTCTTT,CASSVGPGDTEAFF
TRBD1,TRBJ2-5,-,TRBV6-6,TGTGCCAGCAGTACGACAGGGTGGGAGACCCAGTACTTC,CASSTTGWETQYF
TRBD2,TRBJ2-1,once,TRBV3-1/TRBV3-2,TGTGCCAGCAGCCAAGATGTCGCTAGCGGGGGGGCCCTACAGTTCTTC,CASSQDVASGGALQFF
TRBD1,TRBJ2-7,few,TRBV6-6,TGTGCCAGCCACAGGGGAACCTACGAGCAGTACTTC,CASHRGTYEQYF
-,TRBJ1-1,-,TRBV11-3,TGTGCCAGCAGCTCCAAACAGGGTCTTAGAACGGCTTTCTTT,CASSSKQGLRTAFF
-,TRBJ2-7,-,TRBV5-6,TGTGCCAGCAGCTTGTTGCCAGGGGCGGCCTACGAGCAGTACTTC,CASSLLPGAAYEQYF
TRBD1,TRBJ1-4,once,TRBV30,TGTGCCTGGAGGGACAGGGCAGATCAAAATGAAAAACTGTTTTTT,CAWRDRADQNEKLFF
TRBD2,TRBJ2-3,-,TRBV7-8,TGTGCCAGCAGCTTAGTGGCGGGAGGGCCCTTGGGTACAGATACGCAGTATTTT,CASSLVAGGPLGTDTQYF
TRBD2,TRBJ2-7,many,TRBV5-1,TGCGCCAGCAGCACCCGGACTAGCGGGAGCTCCTACGAGCAGTACTTC,CASSTRTSGSSYEQYF
-,TRBJ1-5,-,TRBV27,TGTGCCAGCAGTTTAGTGGGAGGGGCGGGCAATCAGCCCCAGCATTTT,CASSLVGGAGNQPQHF
TRBD1,TRBJ2-1,-,TRBV5-1,TGCGCCAGCAGCTTGATAACTGGACAGGGGGCCTACAATGAGCAGTTCTTC,CASSLITGQGAYNEQFF
TRBD1,TRBJ1-2,-,TRBV28,TGTGCCAGCAGTCCCCCCGAGGGACAGGGAATTTATGGCTACACCTTC,CASSPPEGQGIYGYTF
-,TRBJ1-1,-,TRBV11-3,TGTGCCAGCAGCTTAGGGCAGGAAAACACAGCTTTCTTT,CASSLGQENTAFF
TRBD1,TRBJ1-1,-,TRBV15,TGTGCCACCAGCAGAAGATCAGGGGGGTGGACTGAAGCTTTCTTT,CATSRRSGGWTEAFF
-,TRBJ2-1,-,TRBV19,TGTGCCAGTAGTAGACAGAGCACTCATTCCTACAATGAGCAGTTCTTC,CASSRQSTHSYNEQFF
TRBD2,TRBJ2-7,-,TRBV28,TGTGCCAGCAGCCAACGGGGACTAGCGTACGAGCAGTACTTC,CASSQRGLAYEQYF
TRBD1,TRBJ1-2,-,TRBV15,TGTGCCACCAGAAGGGACAGGATCTATGGCTACACCTTC,CATRRDRIYGYTF
-,TRBJ1-4,-,TRBV4-2,TGTGCCAGCAGACCAGGGGAATTAATTAATGAAAAACTGTTTTTT,CASRPGELINEKLFF
-,TRBJ2-6,-,TRBV7-3,TGTGCCAGCAGCCTAACTCGGTCTGGGGCCAACGTCCTGACTTTC,CASSLTRSGANVLTF
-,TRBJ2-2,-,TRBV5-1,TGCGCCAGCTCATATAGGGGTGGGACCGGGGAGCTGTTTTTT,CASSYRGGTGELFF
-,TRBJ2-2,-,TRBV21-1,TGTGCCAGCAACGGACTAGCGGCTCGGAAAAACACCGGGGAGCTGTTTTTT,CASNGLAARKNTGELFF
-,TRBJ2-7,-,TRBV11-2,TGTGCCAGCAGCCTACCAGGGGATCACGAGCAGTACTTC,CASSLPGDHEQYF
-,TRBJ2-1,-,TRBV6-5,TGTGCCAGCAGGGGGGGTCGGGTACCAGACAATGAGCAGTTCTTC,CASRGGRVPDNEQFF
-,TRBJ2-6,-,TRBV5-6,TGTGCCAGCAGTAAACAGGGCTTGGGCTCTGGGGCCAACGTCCTGACTTTC,CASSKQGLGSGANVLTF
-,TRBJ1-1,-,TRBV6-1,TGTGCCAGCAGTGAGTCGGCGTACTGGGGCAGGGACACTGAAGCTTTCTTT,CASSESAYWGRDTEAFF
-,TRBJ2-7,-,TRBV7-2,TGTGCCAGCAGCCGTACACAGGGTTACGAGCAGTACTTC,CASSRTQGYEQYF
TRBD1,TRBJ1-4,-,TRBV7-9,TGTGCCAGCAGCTTAGGGGACAGGGTGAGGGGTGAAAAACTGTTTTTT,CASSLGDRVRGEKLFF
-,TRBJ1-5,-,TRBV5-1,TGCGCCAGCAGCTTGGGGGCAGGCAATCAGCCCCAGCATTTT,CASSLGAGNQPQHF
TRBD1,TRBJ1-4,-,TRBV29-1,TGCAGCGTTGATTCAGGGGGTAATGAAAAACTGTTTTTT,CSVDSGGNEKLFF
TRBD1,TRBJ2-7,-,TRBV7-9,TGTGCCAGCAATTTGGTAGGGGGCCGCGAGCAGTACTTC,CASNLVGGREQYF
-,TRBJ2-2,-,TRBV27,TGTGCCAGCAGTTCCCAGGCCGGGGAGCTGTTTTTT,CASSSQAGELFF
-,TRBJ2-1,few,TRBV15,TGTGCCACCGCGGCAGGGGGGTATGAGCAGTTCTTC,CATAAGGYEQFF
TRBD1,TRBJ2-7,-,TRBV9,TGTGCCAGCAGCCGGGACAGGGTGAGCTACGAGCAGTACTTC,CASSRDRVSYEQYF
TRBD1,TRBJ1-2,-,TRBV3-1/TRBV3-2,TGTGCCAGCAGCCTTTCAGGGGGCGTACGCTCCGGTGGCTACACCTTC,CASSLSGGVRSGGYTF
TRBD2,TRBJ2-7,-,TRBV15,TGTGCCACCAGCAGAGATCTAGCGGGGGCCTACGAGCAGTACTTC,CATSRDLAGAYEQYF
-,TRBJ1-2,-,TRBV12-5,TGTGCTAGTGGTTTCGAGGGCAGGACCATCTATGGCTACACCTTC,CASGFEGRTIYGYTF
TRBD1,TRBJ1-1,-,TRBV20-1,TGCAGTGCTAGTACGGGACAGCCCATGAACACTGAAGCTTTCTTT,CSASTGQPMNTEAFF
TRBD1,TRBJ2-7,-,TRBV6-5,TGTGCCAGCAGTTACTCCGGGACAGGGATATCCTACGAGCAGTACTTC,CASSYSGTGISYEQYF
-,TRBJ2-1,-,TRBV19,TGTGCCACCACAGGGATACCCGGGTACAATGAGCAGTTCTTC,CATTGIPGYNEQFF
-,TRBJ1-2,-,TRBV12-3/TRBV12-4,TGTGCCAGCAGTTGGGGCATAAACTATGGCTACACCTTC,CASSWGINYGYTF
-,TRBJ1-3,-,TRBV19,TGTGCCAGTACCATCGCGGGGGCGACAGGAGACTCTGGAAACACCATATATTTT,CASTIAGATGDSGNTIYF
-,TRBJ1-4,-,TRBV2,TGTGCCAGCAGTGATGTACAGGGTAATGAAAAACTGTTTTTT,CASSDVQGNEKLFF
TRBD2,TRBJ2-3,few,TRBV7-2,TGTGCCAGCAGCCTCCTAGCGGGAGGGCCAGATACGCAGTATTTT,CASSLLAGGPDTQYF